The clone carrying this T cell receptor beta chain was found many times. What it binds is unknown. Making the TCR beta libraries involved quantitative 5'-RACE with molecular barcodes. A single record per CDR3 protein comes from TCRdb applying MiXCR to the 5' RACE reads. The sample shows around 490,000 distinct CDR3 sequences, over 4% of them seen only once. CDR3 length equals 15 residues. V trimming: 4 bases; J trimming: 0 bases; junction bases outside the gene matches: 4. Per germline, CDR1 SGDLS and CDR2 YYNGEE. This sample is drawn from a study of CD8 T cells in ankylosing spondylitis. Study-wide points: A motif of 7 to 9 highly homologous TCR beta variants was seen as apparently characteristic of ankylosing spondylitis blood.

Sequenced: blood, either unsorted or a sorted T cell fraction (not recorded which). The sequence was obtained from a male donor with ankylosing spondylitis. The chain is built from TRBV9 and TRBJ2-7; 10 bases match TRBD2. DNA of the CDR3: TGTGCCAGCAGCCCCGGACTAGCGGTCTCCTACGAGCAGTACTTC. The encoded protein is CASSPGLAVSYEQYF.